The source of this T cell receptor beta chain is a study of naive CD8 T cells in extremely preterm neonates. The CDR3 loop spans 15 amino acids. Germline V gene lookup returns CDR1 LGHNA and CDR2 YSLEER. V lost 0 bases, J lost 1 base, and 0 bases stayed unmatched. Overall study results and limits: Preterm infants showed shorter CDR3s, fewer N additions and less trimming than older groups.

Samples were taken at extremely preterm deliveries at roughly 23-28 weeks of gestation. Pregnancies with fetal demise, active maternal HSV infection or known maternal HIV were excluded. As to this clone: The antigen remains unidentified.

Sequenced by immunoSEQ multiplex PCR; TCRdb stores in-frame clones only, minus some. The sample contains 20,000 to 30,000 clones, about nine tenths of which appear only once. The TCR comes from a boy who was born preterm. The gene calls are TRBV4-3 and TRBJ2-3; 8 nucleotides match TRBD1. The specimen was naive CD8+ T cells from cord blood. CDR3 sequence reads: CASSQEGQGTDTQYF. The CDR3 coding sequence is TGCGCCAGCAGCCAAGAGGGACAGGGCACAGATACGCAGTATTTT.